The 29 T cell receptor beta chains given below trace back to one sample, sequenced in a study of T cells in Graves' hyperthyroidism and ophthalmopathy. RNA transcripts gave rise to amplified TCR beta CDR3 regions. RT-PCR in the first round (using the HTBI primer set) targeted the TCR CDR3. TCRdb reprocessed the multiplex PCR reads with MiXCR, giving one entry per CDR3 protein. The top ten hold 4% to 5.5% of the sample, which has fewer than 650,000 distinct CDR3 sequences, approximately 14% seen once. The sequencing sample was made of blood. The receptors come from a woman aged 40 to 50 with Graves' ophthalmopathy.

This clonotype occurred many times. This rearrangement joins TRBV6-5 to TRBJ1-6, with D uncertain. V lost 4 bases to trimming and J lost 7 bases, with 11 bases between them. The CDR3 length is 14 residues. Germline CDR1 is MNHEY and CDR2 is SVGAGI. This chain's CDR3 is CASSSILSNSPLHF. CDR3 sequence (DNA): TGTGCCAGCAGTTCAATCCTGTCCAATTCACCCCTCCACTTT.

This clonotype was seen a few times. This chain uses TRBV2 with TRBJ2-7; TRBD1 is a possible D gene (5 bases). This CDR3 is 13 amino acids long. Germline CDR1 SNHLY, CDR2 FYNNEI. The V end was cut by 6 bases, the J end by 6 bases, with 15 bases between. CDR3 region: CASSERGYTEQYF. The CDR3 DNA follows: TGTGCCAGCAGCGAAAGGGGATATACCGAGCAGTACTTC.

This clonotype came up many times. The rearrangement links TRBV25-1 to TRBJ1-2, with 7 bases identical to TRBD1. This CDR3 is 13 amino acids long. Germline values: CDR1 MGHDK, CDR2 SYGVNS. The V and J ends lost 7 bases and 8 bases, in that order; junction bases with no gene match: 10. CDR3 loop: CASTLGGGHGYTF. The CDR3 DNA reads as TGTGCCAGCACCCTAGGAGGGGGCCACGGCTACACCTTC.

This clonotype has more than one count but fewer than ten. This chain's CDR3 is CSVVQVRSGANVLTF. The CDR3 region has the DNA TGCAGCGTTGTACAGGTCCGCTCTGGGGCCAACGTCCTGACTTTC. The gene calls are TRBV29-1 and TRBJ2-6; D is possibly TRBD1 (5 bases). Trimming pared 4 bases from V and 0 bases from J, leaving 10 bases between. Per germline, CDR1 SQVTM and CDR2 ANQGSEA. The CDR3 loop spans 15 amino acids.

This clonotype has just a few counts. The chain has TRBV27 and TRBJ2-2, with D perhaps TRBD1 or TRBD2 (6 bases each). This CDR3 contains 15 residues. V lost 2 bases and J 7 bases, leaving 14 bases between the germline ends. CDR1 MNHEY and CDR2 SMNVEV come from the germline V gene (reference sequence). In DNA, the CDR3 is TGTGCCAGCAGTTTAATCCAGGGGAGGCACGGGGAGCTGTTTTTT. Its translation is CASSLIQGRHGELFF.

This clonotype has ten or more counts. The chain couples TRBV10-3 to TRBJ1-2; unclear D gene. CDR3 length: 14 amino acids. CDR1 is ENHRY and CDR2 is SYGVKD in the germline V gene. V was trimmed by 2 bases and J by 3 bases, leaving 10 bases between them. CDR3 amino acids: CAISEVVRDYGYTF. CDR3 in DNA: TGTGCCATCAGTGAGGTCGTCAGAGACTATGGCTACACCTTC.

This clonotype was found many times. The chain uses TRBV11-2 and TRBJ1-5, with no clear D. In germline, CDR1 is SGHAT, CDR2 FQNNGV. This CDR3 has 13 residues. Trimming cost V 4 bases and J 7 bases, with 11 bases left between them. In nucleotides, the CDR3 is TGTGCCAGCAGCTCTGGGTGGGAACAGCCCCAGCATTTT. Its translation is CASSSGWEQPQHF.

There are a few counts of this clonotype. V is TRBV10-3 and J is TRBJ2-5; D is uncertain. This CDR3 spans 17 amino acids. The germline gives CDR1 ENHRY, CDR2 SYGVKD. V lost 4 bases and J lost 2, with 20 bases in between. The CDR3 protein is CAISAPARVGDQETQYF. CDR3 sequence (DNA): TGTGCCATCAGTGCCCCAGCTAGGGTGGGCGATCAAGAGACCCAGTACTTC.

V usage is TRBV28 and J usage is TRBJ2-7, with TRBD2 matching 15 bases. Germline trimming cut 4 bases from V and 7 bases from J; bases unmatched to any gene: 8. This CDR3 contains 16 residues. Germline V gene data show CDR1 as MDHEN and CDR2 as SYDVKM. The CDR3 DNA sequence: TGTGCCAGCAGTTCCCATGGGACTAGCGGGAGGTATGAGCAGTACTTC. This translates into CASSSHGTSGRYEQYF.

The chain uses TRBV5-1 and TRBJ2-7; 7 bases agree with TRBD1. The length of the CDR3 is 13 residues. V gave up 4 bases and J gave up 4 bases; unmatched junction bases: 5. Germline V lookup: CDR1 SGHRS, CDR2 YFSETQ. The CDR3, as DNA: TGCGCCAGCAGCGGGGGACAGCAATACGAGCAGTACTTC. Amino acids: CASSGGQQYEQYF.

This clonotype was seen many times. The chain employs TRBV15 and TRBJ2-7, with 7 nucleotides matching TRBD1. The V and J ends lost 3 bases and 4 bases, in that order; junction bases with no gene match: 12. Germline values: CDR1 LNHNV, CDR2 YYDKDF (reference sequence). The CDR3 sequence is 16 residues long. This CDR3 is CATSRPGRQGGYEQYF. For the CDR3, the DNA is TGTGCCACCAGCAGGCCAGGGCGACAGGGCGGGTACGAGCAGTACTTC.

This clonotype occurred a few times. The chain is built from TRBV6-2 or TRBV6-3 and TRBJ2-4; 7 nucleotides match TRBD1. The CDR3 contains 14 residues. The germline CDR1 and CDR2 sequences are MNHEY and SVGEGT. J lost 4 bases, V lost 5 bases, and 5 bases had no gene match. CDR3 region: CASSGGQMKNIQYF. CDR3 DNA sequence: TGTGCCAGCAGTGGGGGACAGATGAAAAACATTCAGTACTTC.

This clonotype was counted many times. This chain uses TRBV19 with TRBJ1-1; 9 nucleotides match TRBD1. Trimming cost V 6 bases and J 6 bases; bases outside gene matches: 14. The CDR3 extends over 16 amino acids. The germline V gene encodes CDR1 LNHDA and CDR2 SQIVND (reference sequence). Written as DNA, the CDR3 is TGTGCCAGTAGCGGGACAGGGAGGCGCCGGAATCCTGAAGCTTTCTTT. Its protein is CASSGTGRRRNPEAFF.

The CDR3 DNA sequence: TGTGCCAGCAGCGTAGCGGGACAGAGGAACACTGAAGCTTTCTTT. This sequence encodes CASSVAGQRNTEAFF. The chain couples TRBV9 to TRBJ1-1, with 7 bases fitting TRBD1. CDR3 size: 15 residues. Germline V gives CDR1 SGDLS, CDR2 YYNGEE. The trim removed 0 bases at V and 1 base at J, leaving 3 bases unmatched.

This chain joins TRBV28 and TRBJ1-1; D unresolved. CDR3 length: 12 amino acids. CDR1 is MDHEN and CDR2 is SYDVKM in the germline V gene. With 5 bases removed from V and 8 bases from J, the gap between germline ends came to 12 bases. CDR3: CASSKSLREAFF. The CDR3 region has the DNA TGTGCCAGCAGTAAGTCCCTCCGGGAAGCTTTCTTT.

This clonotype was recorded many times. The CDR3 is CSVAPRSLANTGELFF. The CDR3 nucleotides read TGCAGCGTTGCCCCACGGAGCCTCGCGAACACCGGGGAGCTGTTTTTT. This chain joins TRBV29-1 and TRBJ2-2; D call uncertain. The CDR3 runs to 16 residues. CDR1 and CDR2 from the germline V gene are SQVTM and ANQGSEA. Trimming removed 4 bases from V and 0 bases from J, with 15 bases in between.

This clonotype was detected many times. The chain combines TRBV19 with TRBJ2-5; TRBD2 aligns across 10 bases. Germline V lookup: CDR1 LNHDA, CDR2 SQIVND (reference sequence). With 7 bases clipped from V and 5 bases from J, the junction kept 16 bases outside the gene matches. The CDR3 is 17 amino acids. The CDR3 protein is CASTEGSGRAGGETQYF. CDR3 in DNA: TGTGCCAGTACCGAAGGAAGCGGGAGGGCCGGTGGCGAGACCCAGTACTTC.

The sample holds many counts of this clonotype. The chain has TRBV29-1 and TRBJ2-5; TRBD2 is a possible D gene (6 bases). Trimming stripped 1 base from V and 7 bases from J, with 13 bases between. The CDR3 loop spans 13 amino acids. Germline assignment: CDR1 SQVTM and CDR2 ANQGSEA. This CDR3 is CSVEGTTGVTQYF. CDR3 in DNA: TGCAGCGTTGAAGGGACTACTGGTGTGACCCAGTACTTC.

The table lists this clonotype with many counts. This chain links TRBV6-2 or TRBV6-3 with TRBJ2-2; 12 nucleotides align to TRBD2. Trimming at V came to 5 bases and at J to 4 bases, leaving 8 bases not matched to a gene. Looked up from germline, CDR1 is MNHEY and CDR2 is SVGEGT. This CDR3 is 17 amino acids long. The CDR3 bases are TGTGCCAGCAGTAGGACTAGCGGGGAGCCCCTCACCGGGGAGCTGTTTTTT. This translates into CASSRTSGEPLTGELFF.

In this sample, this clonotype turned up many times. The J gene is TRBJ2-7, the V gene TRBV30, with D tentatively TRBD2 (6 bases). V was cut by 5 bases and J by 3 bases, with 14 bases left in between. CDR3 size: 13 residues. Germline CDR1 GTSNPN, CDR2 SVGIG (reference sequence). This CDR3 is CAWGSLARYEQYF. The DNA for the CDR3 is TGTGCCTGGGGTTCCCTAGCGCGCTACGAGCAGTACTTC.

This clonotype has at least ten counts. The V call is TRBV6-2 or TRBV6-3, the J call TRBJ1-1; TRBD1 aligns across 7 bases. Germline lookup yields CDR1 MNHEY and CDR2 SVGEGT. V lost 7 bases and J lost 1; bases outside the gene matches: 6. This CDR3 has 14 amino acids. CDR3 sequence (DNA): TGTGCCAGCACAGGGGACAGCCAGAACACTGAAGCTTTCTTT. This sequence encodes CASTGDSQNTEAFF.

This clonotype has at least ten counts. CDR3 coding DNA: TGTGCCAGCAGTTTAAGTGACCATGGCTACACCTTC. This codes for CASSLSDHGYTF. The chain links TRBV28 to TRBJ1-2; D is ambiguous. V was shortened by 2 bases and J by 6 bases, with 7 bases between the two germline ends. Germline V gives CDR1 MDHEN, CDR2 SYDVKM. The CDR3 extends over 12 amino acids.

Ten or more counts support this clonotype. This chain links TRBV10-3 with TRBJ2-3; D uncertain. V was trimmed by 2 bases and J by 6 bases, leaving 3 bases between them. This CDR3 spans 11 amino acids. Germline loops: CDR1 ENHRY, CDR2 SYGVKD. The CDR3 DNA reads as TGTGCCATCAGTGAGGCCGATACGCAGTATTTT. Translated, it gives CAISEADTQYF.

This clonotype was seen repeatedly, ten times or more. The rearrangement joins TRBV7-2 to TRBJ1-2; D may be TRBD1 (5 bases). CDR1 is SGHTA, CDR2 FQGNSA, per germline. The CDR3 totals 13 residues. V was cut by 8 bases and J by 3 bases, with 13 bases left in between. CDR3 region: CASAQTDYYGYTF. CDR3 bases: TGTGCCAGCGCCCAGACAGATTACTATGGCTACACCTTC.

Many counts were recorded for this clonotype. At one of its ends the junction is not consistent with the germline gene, which may arise from a read error. The chain has TRBV6-5 and TRBJ2-7; D gene ambiguous. The V gene's germline CDR1 is MNHEY and CDR2 SVGAGI. The CDR3 runs 13 residues. The CDR3 region is CASSYGSSYGQYF. CDR3 DNA sequence: TGTGCCAGCAGTTACGGTTCGTCCTACGGGCAGTACTTC.

This clonotype has at least ten counts. The rearrangement joins TRBV29-1 to TRBJ1-1; 7 bases align to TRBD1. The CDR3 is 11 amino acids. Germline V lookup: CDR1 SQVTM, CDR2 ANQGSEA. J was trimmed by 9 bases and V by 7 bases; bases with no gene match: 8. In nucleotides, the CDR3 is TGCAGCGCCTTACGACAGGGACAAGCTTTCTTT. This sequence encodes CSALRQGQAFF.

There are many counts of this clonotype. The chain carries TRBV11-2 and TRBJ2-7; TRBD2 matches at 12 bases. Per germline, CDR1 SGHAT and CDR2 FQNNGV. The CDR3 runs 16 residues. After removal of 5 bases from V and 7 bases from J, the junction contained 12 bases not matched to a gene. Here the CDR3 DNA reads TGTGCCAGCAGCGCTCCTGAACTAGCGGGAGGAGGTGAGCAGTACTTC. Its protein product is CASSAPELAGGGEQYF.

This clonotype occurred many times. J is TRBJ1-4 and V is TRBV10-3; possible D gene TRBD1, 5 bases. The V and J ends lost 6 bases and 3 bases respectively, with 11 bases between them. CDR3 size: 14 residues. The V gene's germline CDR1 is ENHRY and CDR2 SYGVKD. Here the CDR3 reads CAIRRDGANEKLFF. The CDR3 DNA is TGTGCCATCAGACGGGACGGAGCTAATGAAAAACTGTTTTTT.

This clonotype occurred many times. V gene TRBV6-5 combines with J gene TRBJ2-7; possibly TRBD2 for D (7 bases). Germline values: CDR1 MNHEY, CDR2 SVGAGI. V dropped 4 bases and J dropped 3 bases, with 13 bases sitting between them. The CDR3 is 14 amino acids. The CDR3 DNA sequence: TGTGCCAGCAGTTTGGGGGGGGACAACTACGAGCAGTACTTC. It yields the protein CASSLGGDNYEQYF.